This TCR beta chain emerged from a study of beta chain features in type 1 diabetes. cDNA synthesis used the whole RNA isolate, giving expressed TCRB sequences. Reads from naive, central memory and regulatory T cell samples averaged around 3.5 million. Produced via immunoSEQ multiplex PCR; TCRdb's table is partial and in-frame only. This table holds 150,000 to 180,000 clones, over 9% found once. Study-wide results and caveats: A pattern of fewer insertions and more deletions at VDJ junctions was seen in type 1 diabetes patients. Moderate yet significant TCRB CDR3 shortening was seen in Type 1 diabetes patients in all four CD4+ subsets. Sequencing from cDNA could over-represent high-TCR-expressing cells.

As for this clone: The antigen is undetermined.

On average, the one heparinised blood draw given by each donor was approximately 120 mL. The origin of this receptor is a man aged 25 to 45 with type 1 diabetes. Sample: central memory CD4+ T cells from blood.

The CDR3 protein is CSVTNSPAVSEQYF. The CDR3 DNA reads TGCAGCGTAACTAATTCTCCCGCTGTCTCCGAGCAGTACTTC. The V gene is TRBV29-1, the J gene TRBJ2-7; D is unclear. V shed 6 bases and J shed 6 bases, with 21 bases lying between them. Germline loops: CDR1 SQVTM, CDR2 ANQGSEA. CDR3 length equals 14 residues.